What follows are 25 T cell receptor beta chains derived from one specimen sequenced in a study of early T cells in non-severe SARS-CoV-2 infection. From the 5' RACE reads, TCRdb called clonotypes with MiXCR, one entry per CDR3 protein. This sample has more than 95,000 distinct CDR3 sequences, with about 16% found just once. Source material: whole blood. These receptors all stem from an adult who was a healthcare worker with PCR-confirmed SARS-CoV-2 infection or an uninfected control (not recorded which).

V and J are TRBV30 and TRBJ2-5, with 11 bases fitting TRBD2. The CDR3 length is 13 residues. V dropped 2 bases and J dropped 5; count of bases not matched to a gene: 1. Germline CDR1 GTSNPN, CDR2 SVGIG (reference sequence). CDR3 residues: CAWSRLAGETQYF. CDR3 nucleotide sequence: TGTGCCTGGAGTCGACTAGCGGGGGAGACCCAGTACTTC.

There are a few counts of this clonotype. The V gene is TRBV7-9, the J gene TRBJ2-2; 11 bases map to TRBD1. CDR1 and CDR2 from the germline V gene are SEHNR and FQNEAQ (reference sequence). This CDR3 region has 15 residues. Trimming removed 3 bases from V and 6 bases from J; junction bases left unmatched: 3. CDR3 bases: TGTGCCAGCAGCTTTGGGACAGGGGGACCCGGGGAGCTGTTTTTT. This codes for CASSFGTGGPGELFF.

This clonotype was detected a few times. V is TRBV3-1 and J is TRBJ1-6; D is uncertain. Trimming took 0 bases from V and 8 from J, leaving 11 bases between them. The CDR3 totals 15 residues. CDR1 LGHDT and CDR2 YNNKEL come from the germline V gene (reference sequence). The CDR3 DNA reads TGTGCCAGCAGCCAAGAAGGTGGGGAGCATTCACCCCTCCACTTT. Residues: CASSQEGGEHSPLHF.

The CDR3: CASSLDGGQGETQYF. The CDR3 bases are TGTGCCAGCAGCTTAGATGGGGGACAGGGAGAGACCCAGTACTTC. The rearrangement joins TRBV11-2 to TRBJ2-5; TRBD1 aligns across 9 bases. Trimming cost V 0 bases and J 4 bases; bases outside gene matches: 3. Looked up from germline, CDR1 is SGHAT and CDR2 is FQNNGV. There are 15 residues in the CDR3.

This rearrangement joins TRBV3-1 to TRBJ2-2; D call uncertain. Trimming took 1 base from V and 4 from J, leaving 4 bases between them. This CDR3 is 13 amino acids long. CDR1 and CDR2 from the germline V gene are LGHDT and YNNKEL (reference sequence). The CDR3: CASSQALTGELFF. CDR3 DNA sequence: TGTGCCAGCAGCCAAGCGCTCACCGGGGAGCTGTTTTTT.

The chain has TRBV12-3 or TRBV12-4 and TRBJ2-7; perhaps TRBD2 as D (6 bases). The length of the CDR3 is 15 residues. Trimming took off 7 bases at V and 6 bases at J, with 22 bases between the two ends. As DNA, the CDR3 is TGTGCCAGCATGTACTCCGGGATCCTTAGCGGCGAGCAGTACTTC. This codes for CASMYSGILSGEQYF.

This clonotype was counted a few times. V usage is TRBV7-9 and J usage is TRBJ2-2, with D possibly being TRBD1 (6 bases). Germline V gene lookup returns CDR1 SEHNR and CDR2 FQNEAQ (reference sequence). The CDR3 has 14 residues. The germline V and J ends were trimmed by 8 bases and 4 bases, with 14 bases remaining between them. The CDR3 DNA sequence: TGTGCCAGCGGGATCAGGGGTGCCACCGGGGAGCTGTTTTTT. Protein sequence: CASGIRGATGELFF.

CDR3 DNA: TGTGCCAGCAGTGGGACATTGGGCAATCAGCCCCAGCATTTT. It is translated as CASSGTLGNQPQHF. V usage is TRBV2 and J usage is TRBJ1-5, with D tentatively TRBD1 (5 bases). V lost 4 bases, J lost 2 bases, and 9 bases lay in between. This CDR3 spans 14 amino acids. CDR1 SNHLY and CDR2 FYNNEI come from the germline V gene.

This clonotype was counted only a few times. The genes are TRBV10-3 and TRBJ2-7; TRBD1 is a possible D gene (6 bases). Trimming pared 6 bases from V and 2 bases from J, leaving 14 bases between. This CDR3 spans 14 amino acids. Germline CDR1 reads ENHRY; CDR2 reads SYGVKD. This CDR3 is CAISSGTHTYEQYF. Here the CDR3 DNA reads TGTGCCATCAGCTCCGGGACACATACCTACGAGCAGTACTTC.

This clonotype was counted ten times or more. CDR3 sequence reads: CASSPRPRGPQETQYF. CDR3 coding DNA: TGTGCCAGCAGCCCCCGACCCAGGGGGCCACAAGAGACCCAGTACTTC. This chain uses TRBV7-9 with TRBJ2-5; 8 nucleotides line up with TRBD1. V dropped 5 bases and J dropped 2; count of bases not matched to a gene: 10. In germline, CDR1 is SEHNR, CDR2 FQNEAQ (reference sequence). This CDR3 is built from 16 residues. Based on the CDR3 plus reference TRBV7-9 and TRBJ2-5, the full variable domain is DTGVSQNPRHKITKRGQNVTFRCDPISEHNRLYWYRQTLGQGPEFLTYFQNEAQLEKSRLLSDRFSAERPKGSFSTLEIQRTEQGDSAMYLCASSPRPRGPQETQYFGPGTRLLVL.

The V call is TRBV24-1, the J call TRBJ2-6; no reliable D call. CDR3 length: 12 residues. The germline CDR1 and CDR2 sequences are KGHDR and SFDVKD. Between the trimmed V and J ends, which lost 9 bases and 1 base, there was a span of 3 bases. The CDR3 reads CATPSGANVLTF. CDR3 DNA: TGTGCCACCCCATCTGGGGCCAACGTCCTGACTTTC.

This chain joins TRBV10-2 and TRBJ2-3; D not certain. Between the trimmed V and J ends, which lost 6 bases and 6 bases, there was a span of 4 bases. This CDR3 region has 10 residues. Germline V gene lookup returns CDR1 WSHSY and CDR2 SAAADI. CDR3 sequence reads: CASSHDTQYF. The CDR3 coding sequence is TGCGCCAGCAGCCATGATACGCAGTATTTT.

The V gene is TRBV11-2, the J gene TRBJ2-1; D unclear. Trimming removed 5 bases at V and 2 bases at J, with 13 bases between. Germline assignment: CDR1 SGHAT and CDR2 FQNNGV. This CDR3 contains 15 residues. In nucleotides, the CDR3 is TGTGCCAGCAGCCAGTCGGGTGTGGCCTACAATGAGCAGTTCTTC. This translates into CASSQSGVAYNEQFF.

The chain carries TRBV5-6 and TRBJ2-1, with 8 bases identical to TRBD1. The CDR3 has 16 amino acids. Losses at the gene ends were 1 base for V and 1 base for J; bases not matched to a gene: 4. Germline CDR1 is SGHDT and CDR2 is YYEEEE. The CDR3 protein is CASSLRTGRSYNEQFF. The CDR3 nucleotides read TGTGCCAGCAGCTTGAGGACAGGGCGTTCCTACAATGAGCAGTTCTTC.

This clonotype was recorded a few times. The chain uses TRBV12-3 or TRBV12-4 and TRBJ1-2; weak D call: TRBD1 (6 bases). The CDR3 covers 14 residues. V dropped 3 bases and J dropped 6 bases, with 14 bases sitting between them. CDR3 nucleotide sequence: TGTGCCAGCAGTTTTTTGGGGGCCGTGGATGGCTACACCTTC. Protein sequence: CASSFLGAVDGYTF.

V is TRBV2 and J is TRBJ2-2; D remains ambiguous. Germline V CDR1 and CDR2: SNHLY, FYNNEI. The CDR3 consists of 16 residues. The germline V and J ends were trimmed by 0 bases and 2 bases, with 10 bases remaining between them. The CDR3 protein is CASSEALRANTGELFF. The CDR3 DNA reads TGTGCCAGCAGTGAAGCGCTTCGGGCAAACACCGGGGAGCTGTTTTTT.

This clonotype came up a few times. The chain combines TRBV10-1 with TRBJ2-2; tentatively, D is TRBD1 (5 bases). Germline values: CDR1 WNHNN, CDR2 SYGVQD (reference sequence). The CDR3 totals 15 residues. The V gene lost 4 bases and the J gene lost 6 bases, with 15 bases spanning the gap. This chain's CDR3 is CASSVAGLGPGELFF. CDR3 DNA sequence: TGCGCCAGCAGTGTGGCAGGATTGGGGCCCGGGGAGCTGTTTTTT.

The V gene is TRBV7-2, the J gene TRBJ1-2; TRBD1 matches 7 bases. The CDR3 spans 15 residues. With V trimmed by 5 bases and J by 3 bases, 9 bases remained unmatched. Germline CDR1 reads SGHTA; CDR2 reads FQGNSA. The CDR3 sequence: CASSQTRDSYYGYTF. The CDR3 nucleotides are TGTGCCAGCAGCCAAACCAGGGACAGCTACTATGGCTACACCTTC.

This chain links TRBV6-1 with TRBJ1-3, with D hard to call. The V gene lost 2 bases and the J gene lost 5 bases, with 10 bases spanning the gap. CDR1 is MNHNS and CDR2 is SASEGT in the germline V gene. This CDR3 contains 14 residues. The CDR3 sequence is CASSEKAKRNTIYF. The CDR3 DNA is TGTGCCAGCAGTGAAAAGGCTAAGAGAAACACCATATATTTT.

This clonotype came up a few times. The chain has TRBV20-1 and TRBJ1-1; D gene unclear. The CDR3 consists of 15 residues. Germline V gene lookup returns CDR1 DFQATT and CDR2 SNEGSKA (reference sequence). Trimming removed 0 bases from V and 1 base from J, with 12 bases in between. As DNA, the CDR3 is TGCAGTGCTAGAGACCCCTCCACGCGGAACACTGAAGCTTTCTTT. Translated: CSARDPSTRNTEAFF.

This chain joins TRBV7-9 and TRBJ2-5; 8 bases are shared with TRBD2. V lost 7 bases and J lost 5; bases outside the gene matches: 12. The CDR3 spans 15 residues. Germline V gene data show CDR1 as SEHNR and CDR2 as FQNEAQ (reference sequence). In nucleotides, the CDR3 is TGTGCCAGCACCCTGTCGGGGACTAGTGGCGAGACCCAGTACTTC. Translation: CASTLSGTSGETQYF. The full variable domain, completed using reference TRBV7-9 and TRBJ2-5, is DTGVSQNPRHKITKRGQNVTFRCDPISEHNRLYWYRQTLGQGPEFLTYFQNEAQLEKSRLLSDRFSAERPKGSFSTLEIQRTEQGDSAMYLCASTLSGTSGETQYFGPGTRLLVL.

The V and J genes are TRBV5-1 and TRBJ2-3; maybe TRBD2 (7 bases). There are 14 residues in the CDR3. In germline, CDR1 is SGHRS, CDR2 YFSETQ. The ends were cut back, 6 bases at V and 4 bases at J, with 15 bases in the middle. CDR3: CASTDGGGADTQYF. As DNA, the CDR3 is TGCGCCAGCACCGATGGGGGGGGCGCAGATACGCAGTATTTT.

This chain joins TRBV5-1 and TRBJ2-5; 9 bases align to TRBD2. The CDR3 covers 15 residues. Trimming cost V 5 bases and J 2 bases; bases outside gene matches: 7. Germline V gives CDR1 SGHRS, CDR2 YFSETQ. CDR3 nucleotide sequence: TGCGCCAGCAGAGCGATTAGCGGGGGTCAAGAGACCCAGTACTTC. It translates to CASRAISGGQETQYF.

This clonotype was counted only a few times. The V call is TRBV20-1, the J call TRBJ1-2; D is unresolved. V lost 1 base and J 0 bases, leaving 9 bases between the germline ends. This CDR3 comprises 14 residues. From germline, CDR1 is DFQATT and CDR2 SNEGSKA (reference sequence). For the CDR3, the DNA is TGCAGTGCTAGAGTAGGAGAGACTAACTATGGCTACACCTTC. Protein: CSARVGETNYGYTF.

There are a few counts of this clonotype. This rearrangement joins TRBV5-5 to TRBJ2-7; 8 positions agree with TRBD2. Germline lookup yields CDR1 SGHKS and CDR2 YYEKEE (reference sequence). The CDR3 runs to 12 residues. V lost 4 bases and J lost 6; bases outside the gene matches: 3. CDR3 amino acids: CASSAGGSEQYF. DNA for the CDR3: TGTGCCAGCAGCGCGGGGGGCAGCGAGCAGTACTTC.